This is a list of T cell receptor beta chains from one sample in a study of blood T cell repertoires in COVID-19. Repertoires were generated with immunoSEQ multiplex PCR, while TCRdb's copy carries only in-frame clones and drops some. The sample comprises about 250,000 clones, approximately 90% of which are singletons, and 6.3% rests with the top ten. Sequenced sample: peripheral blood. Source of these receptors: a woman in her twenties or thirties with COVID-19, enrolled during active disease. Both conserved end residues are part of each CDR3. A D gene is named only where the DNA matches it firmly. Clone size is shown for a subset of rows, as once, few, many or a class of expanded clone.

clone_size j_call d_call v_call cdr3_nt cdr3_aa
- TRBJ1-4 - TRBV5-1 TGCGCCAGCAGCCCCCTTTTCGACGGAGAACTGTTTTTT CASSPLFDGELFF
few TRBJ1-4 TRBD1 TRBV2 TGTGCCAGCAGTGAGCAGGGGGTTGGGGAAAAACTGTTTTTT CASSEQGVGEKLFF
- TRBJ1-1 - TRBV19 TGTGCCAGTAGTATCAATTCGGTCGCCCGCGGGGGGGCTTTCTTT CASSINSVARGGAFF
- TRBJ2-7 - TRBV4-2 TGTGCCAGCAGCCAAGTGGAGGGGTTCGACTACGAGCAGTACTTC CASSQVEGFDYEQYF
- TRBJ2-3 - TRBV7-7 TGTGCTAGCAGCACGGGGTGGGCAGATACGCAGTATTTT CASSTGWADTQYF
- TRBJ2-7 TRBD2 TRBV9 TGTGCCAGCAGCCCGCGGACTAGCTCCGACGAGCAGTACTTC CASSPRTSSDEQYF
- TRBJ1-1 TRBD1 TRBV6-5 TGTGCCAGCAGTTCTCGACAGGGAGGTCGCACATTTGAAGCTTTCTTT CASSSRQGGRTFEAFF
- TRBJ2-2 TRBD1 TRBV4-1 TGCGCCAGCAGCCAGCACAGGGGCACCGGGGAGCTGTTTTTT CASSQHRGTGELFF
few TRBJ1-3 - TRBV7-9 TGTGCCAGCAGTTCCGACAGGTTGAGTGGAAACACCATATATTTT CASSSDRLSGNTIYF
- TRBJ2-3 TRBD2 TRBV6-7 TGTGCCAGCAGTTACAATTACCCATCGCGGGGGGCCCTCACAGATACGCAGTATTTT CASSYNYPSRGALTDTQYF
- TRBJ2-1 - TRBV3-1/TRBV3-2 TGTGCCAGCAGCCCTTTGACGGGTCCCAATGAGCAGTTCTTC CASSPLTGPNEQFF
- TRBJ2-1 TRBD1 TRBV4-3 TGCGCCAGCAGCCAAGGGACCGGGACAGCAGCCTACAATGAGCAGTTCTTC CASSQGTGTAAYNEQFF
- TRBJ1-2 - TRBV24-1 TGTGCCACCAGCGACAGTAACTCTTATGGCTACACCTTC CATSDSNSYGYTF
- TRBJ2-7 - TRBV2 TGTGCCAGCAGTGAAGCGCTGGCATGGTACTTC CASSEALAWYF
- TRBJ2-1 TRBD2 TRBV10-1 TGCGCCAGCAGTGAGGGTCTAGCGGGAGCGGCTGGTGAGCAGTTCTTC CASSEGLAGAAGEQFF
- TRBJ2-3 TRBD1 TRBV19 TGTGCCAGTATCCCGGACAGGGACACAGATACGCAGTATTTT CASIPDRDTDTQYF
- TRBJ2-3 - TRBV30 TGTGCCTGGAGTCCTACCGAATCCCCTGAGTATTTT CAWSPTESPEYF
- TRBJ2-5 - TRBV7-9 TGTGCCAGCAGCTTAGGGGCAGGGAAGGCGAAGACCCAGTACTTC CASSLGAGKAKTQYF
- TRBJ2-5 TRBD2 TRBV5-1 TGCGCCAGCAGCCCGACTAGCAGCCAAGAGACCCAGTACTTC CASSPTSSQETQYF
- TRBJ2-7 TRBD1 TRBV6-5 TGTGCCAGCAGTTACGGGGACAGGACGTACGAGCAGTACTTC CASSYGDRTYEQYF
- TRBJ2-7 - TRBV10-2 TGCGCCAGCAGGCGGACTAACAGAGACTACGAGCAGTACTTC CASRRTNRDYEQYF
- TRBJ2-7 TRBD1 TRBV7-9 TGTGCCAGCAGCCTAGGGACAGGGAGAGCCTACGAGCAGTACTTC CASSLGTGRAYEQYF
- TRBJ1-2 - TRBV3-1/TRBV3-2 TGTGCCAGCAGCCAAGAGTCACAGGAAGGCTATGGCTACACCTTC CASSQESQEGYGYTF
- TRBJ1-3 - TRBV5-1 TGCGCCAGCAGCTTAGGACAGACCTCTTATGGAAACACCATATATTTT CASSLGQTSYGNTIYF
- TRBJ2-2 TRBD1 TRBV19 TGTGCCAGTAGGTCGGGACAGGGCCCCGGGGAGCTGTTTTTT CASRSGQGPGELFF
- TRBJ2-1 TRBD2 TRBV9 TGTGCCAGCAGCACCCCCGGGACTAGCGGATCCCTCAGCTCCTACAATGAGCAGTTCTTC CASSTPGTSGSLSSYNEQFF
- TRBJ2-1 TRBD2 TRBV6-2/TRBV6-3 TGTGCCAGCAGTTACACCCTAGCGGGAGGGCAGTTCTTC CASSYTLAGGQFF
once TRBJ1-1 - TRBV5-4 TGTGCCAGCAGCCAAGAACGGAGGAACACTGAAGCTTTCTTT CASSQERRNTEAFF
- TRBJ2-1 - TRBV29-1 TGCAGCGTTGAAGATCGGTTGGAGACGGCCTACAATGAGCAGTTCTTC CSVEDRLETAYNEQFF
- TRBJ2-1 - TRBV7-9 TGTGCCAGCAGCTTAGGCCGAACTAGCTCCTACAATGAGCAGTTCTTC CASSLGRTSSYNEQFF
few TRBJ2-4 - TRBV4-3 TGCGCCAGCAGCCAAGATCTGGAGGGCCCGGGCAGGGAATTGTACTTC CASSQDLEGPGRELYF
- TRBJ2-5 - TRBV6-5 TGTGCCAGCAGTTACCTACAGGGAGTAGAGACCCAGTACTTC CASSYLQGVETQYF
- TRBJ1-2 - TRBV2 TGTGCCATCCATCGGGGGAACGCTAACTATGGCTACACCTTC CAIHRGNANYGYTF
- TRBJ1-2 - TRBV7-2 TGTGCCAGCAGCACACGCCGAGGAGGAGGGGAGTCATATGGCTACACCTTC CASSTRRGGGESYGYTF
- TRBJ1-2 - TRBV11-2 TGTGCCAGCAGCTTAGCGACAGTCCTCGATGCCACCTATGGCTACACCTTC CASSLATVLDATYGYTF
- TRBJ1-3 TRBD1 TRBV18 TGTGCCAGCTCCGGGACAGGCTCTGGAAACACCATATATTTT CASSGTGSGNTIYF
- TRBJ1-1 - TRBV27 TGTGCCAGCAGTTACAGGGTTCTTGGCACTGAAGCTTTCTTT CASSYRVLGTEAFF
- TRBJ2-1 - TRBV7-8 TGTGCCAGCAGCCTACACGAGGGTCCTTTGGATGACAATGAGCAGTTCTTC CASSLHEGPLDDNEQFF
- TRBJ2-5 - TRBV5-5 TGTGCCAGCAGCTTCCGTACCGGGCAGGGTGGGGAGACCCAGTACTTC CASSFRTGQGGETQYF
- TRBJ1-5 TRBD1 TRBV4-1 TGCGCCAGCAGCCAAGAGGACAGGGTATTTAGCAATCAGCCCCAGCATTTT CASSQEDRVFSNQPQHF
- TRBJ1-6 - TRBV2 TGTGCTAAAAGGGTCCCCGGAGGTAATTCACCCCTCCACTTT CAKRVPGGNSPLHF